The sequence of this T cell receptor beta chain was determined in a study of blood T cell repertoires in COVID-19 (dated by TCRdb to the early 2020s). Broadly, across the study: Collaborator samples came from the United States, Italy and Spain and covered acute and convalescent phases of COVID-19. The material from the prospective study consisted of cDNA or gDNA derived from T cells, B-cell-depleted T cells, or PBMCs. Subjects who had been exposed to COVID-19, were actively infected with it, or had recovered from it provided the deeply sampled blood TCRbeta repertoires that made up the dataset. The repertoires were released in a freely available public database meant as a resource for research on the immune response to SARS-CoV-2. The samples were drawn from the first 160 participants of the ongoing ImmuneRACE study and from some 1,300 subjects provided by 6 global collaborators. Nearly every sample came with metadata listing a de-identified subject ID, COVID-19 status, age in years and sex. Where available, HLA class I and class II types were obtained from metadata supplied by the sample provider rather than from assay-based typing.

Study-level results and caveats: Clinical and demographic metadata were provided uncurated, with the amount varying by source and participant.

Reading from cysteine to phenylalanine, the CDR3 counts 15 amino acids. Only CDR3 DNA remains: 45 bases, in frame from the first base. At the junction V is shortened by 0 bases and J by 6 bases; bases outside the gene matches: 2. The germline V gene encodes CDR1 MNHNY and CDR2 SVGAGI (reference sequence). Whole blood was collected in K2EDTA tubes by collaborating institutions according to the institutions' own protocols. For TCRbeta analysis, collaborators shipped samples as frozen whole blood, isolated PBMCs, or DNA extracted from either of those sample types. This clone has at least ten counts. The antigen this receptor binds is unknown. No qualities accompany the bases; no much larger clone lies one base away. TCRbeta CDR3 regions were amplified from genomic DNA using the immunoSEQ Assay, a bias-controlled multiplex PCR. As for the original processing: The number of nucleated cells in each sample was estimated from the amplification of reference gene primers within the assay. To quantify the absolute abundance of each unique TCRbeta CDR3 rearrangement, sequence reads were collapsed and filtered. For each sample, productive Simpson clonality was calculated as the square root of Simpson's diversity index across productive rearrangements. TCRdb took over this immuneACCESS table, retaining in-frame rearrangements with V and J assigned. Such tables are incomplete; in checked studies, under half of the missing clones stem from an unresolved V gene, and the remainder is unexplained. The D gene and trimming were derived from the DNA, and the V and J assignments and clone size from that table. The sample has approximately 190,000 clones on record, 84% of them singletons. The ten top clones hold approximately 5.1% of the sample.

Sequencing input: peripheral blood. This sequence was found in a woman aged 65 to 85 with active or convalescent COVID-19. In this chain, TRBV6-6 is recombined with TRBJ1-5, with 10 bases in between that match TRBD1. The CDR3 protein: CASSYSRDRGQPQHF. The bases read TGTGCCAGCAGTTACTCGAGGGACAGGGGTCAGCCCCAGCATTTT.